This entry is about one T cell receptor beta chain. The antigen is unknown. This specimen comes from a study of OX40 agonist ivuxolimab in advanced cancers. This table comes from immunoSEQ multiplex PCR, and its TCRdb copy is limited to in-frame clones, with some not included. This sample carries some 80,000 clones, roughly 92% of them seen once, and the ten largest clones take roughly 2.8%. Broader study findings: Dose levels from 0.1 to 3.0 mg/kg saw CD4+ and CD8+ blood T cells expand clonally by week 6.

Germline V CDR1 and CDR2: MNHEY, SMNVEV (reference sequence). The trim removed 6 bases at V and 0 bases at J, leaving 4 bases unmatched. This CDR3 is 15 amino acids long. The TCR comes from an adult with an advanced solid tumor such as melanoma, head and neck, liver or kidney cancer. The V gene is TRBV27, the J gene TRBJ2-5; 10 positions match TRBD1. Source: CD4+ or CD8+ T cells sorted from blood, taken in a trial of the OX40 agonist ivuxolimab. The DNA for the CDR3 is TGTGCCAGCAGAGGGACAGGGGAGTACCAAGAGACCCAGTACTTC. Protein: CASRGTGEYQETQYF.